The sample holds a few counts of the clone carrying this T cell receptor (beta chain). This sample was taken from a study of T cells in Graves' hyperthyroidism and ophthalmopathy. V lost 7 bases to trimming and J lost 1 base, with 10 bases between them. Germline CDR1 LNHDA, CDR2 SQIVND (reference sequence). CDR3 length: 14 residues. It was RNA transcripts that yielded the amplified TCR beta CDR3 regions. TCR CDR3 regions were first amplified by RT-PCR with HTBI primers. TCRdb reprocessed the multiplex PCR reads with MiXCR, giving one entry per CDR3 protein. The table shows around 400,000 distinct CDR3 sequences, with 13% occurring only once.

Input material: blood. The rearrangement links TRBV19 to TRBJ2-2; TRBD2 is a possible D gene (6 bases). This clonotype was sampled from a woman between 18 and 29 years old with Graves' hyperthyroidism. The CDR3 DNA sequence: TGTGCCAGTAAACGGGGAGGGAACACCGGGGAGCTGTTTTTT. Its protein is CASKRGGNTGELFF. The full variable domain, in which reference TRBV19 and TRBJ2-2 provide the parts outside the CDR3, is DGGITQSPKYLFRKEGQNVTLSCEQNLNHDAMYWYRQDPGQGLRLIYYSQIVNDFQKGDIAEGYSVSREKKESFPLTVTSAQKNPTAFYLCASKRGGNTGELFFGEGSRLTVL.